This TCR beta chain was recovered during a study of PD-1 blockade in classical Hodgkin lymphoma. Data came from immunoSEQ multiplex PCR; TCRdb stores just in-frame clones and leaves some out. The sample records 30,000 or so clones, over 70% being singletons. On this clone itself: Its target is not known.

Notes on the study in general: The causes of the repertoire differences, possibly disease activity or prior therapy, remain undefined.

Relapse was seen in all patients after autologous stem cell transplantation, and brentuximab vedotin exposure was variable. Each best response was a complete response, a partial response or progressive disease. The TCR was taken from a human donor with classical Hodgkin lymphoma. Sequencing used peripheral blood mononuclear cells (PBMCs), obtained before the second cycle of nivolumab.

CDR3 DNA: TGCGCCAGCAGCCCCACAGGGATCAGTGGGAGATATGGCTACACCTTC. Protein: CASSPTGISGRYGYTF. The chain uses TRBV5-1 and TRBJ1-2; possibly TRBD1 for D (6 bases). Trimming took off 4 bases at V and 5 bases at J, with 21 bases between the two ends. CDR3 length: 16 residues. The germline gives CDR1 SGHRS, CDR2 YFSETQ. Based on the CDR3 plus reference TRBV5-1 and TRBJ1-2, the full variable domain is KAGVTQTPRYLIKTRGQQVTLSCSPISGHRSVSWYQQTPGQGLQFLFEYFSETQRNKGNFPGRFSGRQFSNSRSEMNVSTLELGDSALYLCASSPTGISGRYGYTFGSGTRLTVV.